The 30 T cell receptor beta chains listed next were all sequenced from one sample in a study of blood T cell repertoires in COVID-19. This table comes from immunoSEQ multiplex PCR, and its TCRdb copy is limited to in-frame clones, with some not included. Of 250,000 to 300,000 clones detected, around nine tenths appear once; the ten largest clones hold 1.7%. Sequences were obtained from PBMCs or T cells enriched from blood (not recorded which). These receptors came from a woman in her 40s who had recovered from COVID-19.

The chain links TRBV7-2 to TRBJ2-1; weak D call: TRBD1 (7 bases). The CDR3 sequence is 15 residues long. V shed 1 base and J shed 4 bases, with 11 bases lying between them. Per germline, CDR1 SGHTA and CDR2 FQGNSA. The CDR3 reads CASSLVQGTYNEQFF. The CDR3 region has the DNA TGTGCCAGCAGCTTAGTACAGGGGACTTACAATGAGCAGTTCTTC.

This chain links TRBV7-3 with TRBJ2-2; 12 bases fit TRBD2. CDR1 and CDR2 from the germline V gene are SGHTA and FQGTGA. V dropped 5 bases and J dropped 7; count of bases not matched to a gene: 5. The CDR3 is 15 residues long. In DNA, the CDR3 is TGTGCCAGCAGCCGACTAGCGGGAGCTAGCGGGGAGCTGTTTTTT. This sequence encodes CASSRLAGASGELFF.

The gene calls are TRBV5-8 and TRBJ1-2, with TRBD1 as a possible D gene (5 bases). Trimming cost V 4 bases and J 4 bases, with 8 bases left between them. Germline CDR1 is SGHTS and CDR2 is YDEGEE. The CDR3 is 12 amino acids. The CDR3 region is CASSRGFYGYTF. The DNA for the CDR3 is TGTGCCAGCAGCCGGGGGTTCTATGGCTACACCTTC.

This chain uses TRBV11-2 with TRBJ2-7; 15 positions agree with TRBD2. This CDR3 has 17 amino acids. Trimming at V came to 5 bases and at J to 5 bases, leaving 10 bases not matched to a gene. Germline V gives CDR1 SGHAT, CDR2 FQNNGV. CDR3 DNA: TGTGCCAGCAGCCGAGGACTAGCGGGAGGGGGAGGGAACGAGCAGTACTTC. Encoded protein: CASSRGLAGGGGNEQYF.

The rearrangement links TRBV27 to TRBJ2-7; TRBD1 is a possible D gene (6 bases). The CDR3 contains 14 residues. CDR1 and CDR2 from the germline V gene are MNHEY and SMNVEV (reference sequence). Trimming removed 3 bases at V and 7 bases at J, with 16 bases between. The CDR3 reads CASSFRTVGGEQYF. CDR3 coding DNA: TGTGCCAGCAGTTTTAGGACAGTGGGCGGAGAGCAGTACTTC.

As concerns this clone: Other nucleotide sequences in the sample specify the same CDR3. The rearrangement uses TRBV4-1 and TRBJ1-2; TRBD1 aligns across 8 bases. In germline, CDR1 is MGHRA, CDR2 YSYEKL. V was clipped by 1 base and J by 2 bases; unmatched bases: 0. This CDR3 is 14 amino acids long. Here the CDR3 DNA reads TGCGCCAGCAGCCAAGGGGACAGGAACTATGGCTACACCTTC. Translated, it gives CASSQGDRNYGYTF.

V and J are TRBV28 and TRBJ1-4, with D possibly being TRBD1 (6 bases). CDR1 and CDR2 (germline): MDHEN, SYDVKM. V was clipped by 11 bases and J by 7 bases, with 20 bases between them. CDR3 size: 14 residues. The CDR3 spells CAATGGAVSEKLFF. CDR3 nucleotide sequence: TGTGCCGCCACTGGGGGGGCGGTCAGTGAAAAACTGTTTTTT.

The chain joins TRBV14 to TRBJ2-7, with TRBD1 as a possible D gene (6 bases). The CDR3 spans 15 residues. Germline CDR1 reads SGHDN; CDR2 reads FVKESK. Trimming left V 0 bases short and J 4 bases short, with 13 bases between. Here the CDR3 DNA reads TGTGCCAGCAGCCAAGATGGGAACAGGGAGTACGAGCAGTACTTC. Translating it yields CASSQDGNREYEQYF.

The CDR3 region has the DNA TGTGCCAGCAGCTTGCAGGACAGGATGAACACTGAAGCTTTCTTT. This sequence encodes CASSLQDRMNTEAFF. The rearrangement links TRBV5-4 to TRBJ1-1; 7 nucleotides align to TRBD1. V was clipped by 1 base and J by 0 bases; unmatched bases: 3. The CDR3 contains 15 residues. From germline, CDR1 is SGHNT and CDR2 YYREEE (reference sequence).

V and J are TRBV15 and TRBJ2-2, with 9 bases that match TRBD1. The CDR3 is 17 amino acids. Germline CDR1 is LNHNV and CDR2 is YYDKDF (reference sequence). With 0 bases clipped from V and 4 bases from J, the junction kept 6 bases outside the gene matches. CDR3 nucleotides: TGTGCCACCAGCAGAGATATTCGACAGGGGGGCACCGGGGAGCTGTTTTTT. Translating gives CATSRDIRQGGTGELFF. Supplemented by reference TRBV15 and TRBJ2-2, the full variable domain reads DAMVIQNPRYQVTQFGKPVTLSCSQTLNHNVMYWYQQKSSQAPKLLFHYYDKDFNNEADTPDNFQSRRPNTSFCFLDIRSPGLGDTAMYLCATSRDIRQGGTGELFFGEGSRLTVL.

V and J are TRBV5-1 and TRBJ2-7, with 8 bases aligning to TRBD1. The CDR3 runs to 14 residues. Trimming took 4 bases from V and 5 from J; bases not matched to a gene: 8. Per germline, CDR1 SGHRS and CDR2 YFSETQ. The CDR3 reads CASSQDRAIHEQYF. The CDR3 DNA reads TGCGCCAGCAGCCAGGACAGGGCGATCCACGAGCAGTACTTC.

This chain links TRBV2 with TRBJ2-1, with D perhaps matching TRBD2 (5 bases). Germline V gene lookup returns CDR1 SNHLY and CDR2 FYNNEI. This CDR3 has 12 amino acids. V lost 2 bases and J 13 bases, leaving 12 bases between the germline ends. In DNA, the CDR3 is TGTGCCAGCAGTGAAAGAGCGGTCGTTCAGTTCTTC. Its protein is CASSERAVVQFF.

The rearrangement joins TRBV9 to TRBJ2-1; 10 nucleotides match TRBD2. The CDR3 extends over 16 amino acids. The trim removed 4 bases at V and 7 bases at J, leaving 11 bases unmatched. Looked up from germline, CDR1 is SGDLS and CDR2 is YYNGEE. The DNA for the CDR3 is TGTGCCAGCAGCCTCACCTCAGCGGGGGGGCGGAATGAGCAGTTCTTC. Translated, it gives CASSLTSAGGRNEQFF. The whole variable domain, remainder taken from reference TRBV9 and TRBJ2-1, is DSGVTQTPKHLITATGQRVTLRCSPRSGDLSVYWYQQSLDQGLQFLIQYYNGEERAKGNILERFSAQQFPDLHSELNLSSLELGDSALYFCASSLTSAGGRNEQFFGPGTRLTVL.

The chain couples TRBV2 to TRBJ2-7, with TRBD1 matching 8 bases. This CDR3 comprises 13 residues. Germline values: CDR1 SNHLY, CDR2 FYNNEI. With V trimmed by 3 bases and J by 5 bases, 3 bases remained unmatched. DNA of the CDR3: TGTGCCAGCAGTGAGACAGGGGTCGACGAGCAGTACTTC. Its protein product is CASSETGVDEQYF.

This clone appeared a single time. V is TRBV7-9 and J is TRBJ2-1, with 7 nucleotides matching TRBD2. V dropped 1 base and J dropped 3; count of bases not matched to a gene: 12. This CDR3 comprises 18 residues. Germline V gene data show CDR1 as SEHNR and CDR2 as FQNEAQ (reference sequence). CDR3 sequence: CASSLDSWRGGGYNEQFF. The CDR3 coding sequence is TGTGCCAGCAGCTTAGATAGTTGGCGGGGCGGGGGCTACAATGAGCAGTTCTTC.

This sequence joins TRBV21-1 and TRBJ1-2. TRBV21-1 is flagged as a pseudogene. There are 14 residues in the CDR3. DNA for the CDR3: TGTGCCAGCGGCCTGAATGCCTTAGGAGAGAGCTACACCTTC. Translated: CASGLNALGESYTF.

CDR3 sequence reads: CASSLEGDSGHEQYF. CDR3 bases: TGTGCCAGCAGCTTAGAGGGGGATTCGGGCCACGAGCAGTACTTC. The chain uses TRBV7-2 and TRBJ2-7; the D gene is possibly TRBD1 (6 bases). V was trimmed by 1 base and J by 5 bases, leaving 15 bases between them. CDR3 length: 15 residues. Germline V lookup: CDR1 SGHTA, CDR2 FQGNSA.

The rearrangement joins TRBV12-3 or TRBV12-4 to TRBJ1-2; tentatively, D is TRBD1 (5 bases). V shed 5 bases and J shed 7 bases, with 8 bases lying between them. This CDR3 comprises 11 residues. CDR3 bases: TGTGCCAGCAGTATGGGACTTGGCTACACCTTC. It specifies CASSMGLGYTF.

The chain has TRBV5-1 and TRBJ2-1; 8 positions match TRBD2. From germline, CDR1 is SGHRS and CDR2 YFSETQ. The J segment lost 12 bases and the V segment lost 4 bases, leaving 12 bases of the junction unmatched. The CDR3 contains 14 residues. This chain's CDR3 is CASSPPGTSSLQFF. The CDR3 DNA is TGCGCCAGCAGCCCCCCCGGGACTAGTTCGTTGCAGTTCTTC.

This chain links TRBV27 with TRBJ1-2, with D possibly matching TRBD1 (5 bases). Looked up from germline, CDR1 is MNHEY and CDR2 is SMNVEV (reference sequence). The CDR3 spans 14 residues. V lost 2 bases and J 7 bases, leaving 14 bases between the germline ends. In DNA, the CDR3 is TGTGCCAGCAGTTTAGGAATGGCAGGGCCTGGCTACACCTTC. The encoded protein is CASSLGMAGPGYTF.

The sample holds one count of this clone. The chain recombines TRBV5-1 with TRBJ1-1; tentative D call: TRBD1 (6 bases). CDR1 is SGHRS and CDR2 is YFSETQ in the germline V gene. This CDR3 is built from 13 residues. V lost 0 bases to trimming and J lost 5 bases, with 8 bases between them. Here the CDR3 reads CASSLGDRTEAFF. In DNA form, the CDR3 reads TGCGCCAGCAGCTTGGGCGACAGGACTGAAGCTTTCTTT.

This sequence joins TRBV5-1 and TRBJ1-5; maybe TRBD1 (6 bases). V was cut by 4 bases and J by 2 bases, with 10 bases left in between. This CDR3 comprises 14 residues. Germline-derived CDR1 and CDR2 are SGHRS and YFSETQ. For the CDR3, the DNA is TGCGCCAGCAGCCAGGACAGTGGCAATCAGCCCCAGCATTTT. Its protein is CASSQDSGNQPQHF.

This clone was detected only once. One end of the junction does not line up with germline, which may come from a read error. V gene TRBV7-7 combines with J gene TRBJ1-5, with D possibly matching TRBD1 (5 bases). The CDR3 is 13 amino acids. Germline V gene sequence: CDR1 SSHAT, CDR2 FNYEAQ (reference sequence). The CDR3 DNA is TGTGCTAGCAGCGCAGGCAGGGATCAGCCCCAGCATTTT. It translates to CASSAGRDQPQHF.

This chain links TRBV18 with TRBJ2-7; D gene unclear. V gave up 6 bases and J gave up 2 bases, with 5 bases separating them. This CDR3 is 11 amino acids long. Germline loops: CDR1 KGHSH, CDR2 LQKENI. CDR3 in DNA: TGTGCCAGCTCCGTAACCTACGAGCAGTACTTC. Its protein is CASSVTYEQYF. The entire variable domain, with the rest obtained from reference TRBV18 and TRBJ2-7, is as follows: NAGVMQNPRHLVRRRGQEARLRCSPMKGHSHVYWYRQLPEEGLKFMVYLQKENIIDESGMPKERFSAEFPKEGPSILRIQQVVRGDSAAYFCASSVTYEQYFGPGTRLTVT.

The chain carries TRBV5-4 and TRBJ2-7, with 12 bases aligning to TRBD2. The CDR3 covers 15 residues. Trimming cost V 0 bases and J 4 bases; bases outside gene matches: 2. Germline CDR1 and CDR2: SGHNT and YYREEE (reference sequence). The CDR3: CASSLVLAGGYEQYF. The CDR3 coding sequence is TGTGCCAGCAGCTTGGTACTAGCGGGAGGATACGAGCAGTACTTC.

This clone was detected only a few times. Here the CDR3 DNA reads TGTGCCAGCAGCAGAGCGGGAACTGGAGAGACCCAGTACTTC. Protein product: CASSRAGTGETQYF. The V and J genes are TRBV6-2 or TRBV6-3 and TRBJ2-5; 7 positions agree with TRBD2. Germline V lookup: CDR1 MNHEY, CDR2 SVGEGT. Germline trimming cut 6 bases from V and 4 bases from J; bases unmatched to any gene: 8. The CDR3 has 14 residues.

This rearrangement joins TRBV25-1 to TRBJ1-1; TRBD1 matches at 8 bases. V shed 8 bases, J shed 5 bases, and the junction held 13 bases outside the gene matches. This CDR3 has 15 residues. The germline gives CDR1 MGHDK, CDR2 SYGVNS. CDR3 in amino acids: CASSNTRTGSTEAFF. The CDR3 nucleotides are TGTGCCAGCTCCAACACCAGGACAGGGAGTACTGAAGCTTTCTTT.

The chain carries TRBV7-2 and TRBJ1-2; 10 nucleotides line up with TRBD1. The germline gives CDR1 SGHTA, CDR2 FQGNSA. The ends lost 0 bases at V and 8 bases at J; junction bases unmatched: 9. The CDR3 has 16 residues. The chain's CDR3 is CASSLARTGGIGGYTF. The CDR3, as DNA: TGTGCCAGCAGCTTAGCCCGGACAGGGGGTATCGGAGGCTACACCTTC.

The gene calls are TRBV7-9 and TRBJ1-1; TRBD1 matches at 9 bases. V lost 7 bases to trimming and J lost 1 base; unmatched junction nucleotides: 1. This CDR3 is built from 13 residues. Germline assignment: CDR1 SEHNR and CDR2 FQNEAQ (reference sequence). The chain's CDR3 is CASTGQGNTEAFF. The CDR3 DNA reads TGTGCCAGCACGGGACAGGGGAACACTGAAGCTTTCTTT.

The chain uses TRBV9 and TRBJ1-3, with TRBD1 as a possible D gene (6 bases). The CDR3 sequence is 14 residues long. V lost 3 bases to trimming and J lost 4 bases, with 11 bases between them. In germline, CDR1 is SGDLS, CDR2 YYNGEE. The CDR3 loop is CASSDRDNGNTIYF. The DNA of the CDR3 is TGTGCCAGCAGCGACCGGGACAACGGAAACACCATATATTTT.